This T cell receptor beta chain derives from a study of OX40 agonist ivuxolimab in advanced cancers. Whole-study context: Patients were treated with intravenous ivuxolimab, dosed at 0.01 to 10 mg/kg and infused every 2 weeks. Among those enrolled, mean age was 60 years (range about 23 to 85) and approximately 83% were male.

Libraries were prepared by immunoSEQ multiplex PCR; TCRdb keeps only in-frame clonotypes and omits some of them. The top ten hold approximately 3.1% of the sample, which has approximately 79,000 clones, around 86% seen once. Trimming shortened V by 4 bases and J by 5 bases, and 19 bases separated the two germline ends. The V gene's germline CDR1 is SGHDT and CDR2 YYEEEE. This CDR3 is built from 16 residues. General study findings and limits: Dose levels from 0.1 to 3.0 mg/kg saw CD4+ and CD8+ blood T cells expand clonally by week 6. Antigen specificity remained undetermined for the expanded peripheral T cells.

This clone was observed a few times. Its antigen is still unknown. The source was CD4+ or CD8+ T cells sorted from blood, collected in a trial of the OX40 agonist ivuxolimab. The clonotype comes from an adult with an advanced solid tumor such as melanoma, head and neck, liver or kidney cancer. The V call is TRBV5-6, the J call TRBJ1-5, with D perhaps matching TRBD1 (5 bases). The CDR3 region is CASSNTLAGLHQPQHF. CDR3 bases: TGTGCCAGCAGCAACACCCTCGCAGGGCTTCATCAGCCCCAGCATTTT.